These 11 T cell receptor beta chains originate from one sample sequenced in a study of T cells in pancreatic ductal adenocarcinoma. TCRdb keeps only in-frame clones here, not all; method: immunoSEQ multiplex PCR. This sample yields more than 2,000 clones, of which approximately 73% are seen a single time; roughly 14% belongs to the top ten. Surgery without prior neoadjuvant therapy was the treatment of the selected pancreatic ductal adenocarcinoma patients. Sequences were obtained from pancreatic tumor tissue. These receptors were obtained from a human donor with pancreatic ductal adenocarcinoma.

This clone appeared a few times. V gene TRBV19 combines with J gene TRBJ2-3; the match to TRBD2 covers 7 bases. CDR3 size: 14 residues. Germline V gene lookup returns CDR1 LNHDA and CDR2 SQIVND (reference sequence). The V gene end was trimmed by 4 bases and the J gene end by 5 bases; junction bases not matched to a gene: 6. CDR3 nucleotide sequence: TGTGCCAGTAGTACTAGCGGAGGGAAAGATACGCAGTATTTT. Its translation is CASSTSGGKDTQYF.

The rearrangement uses TRBV19 and TRBJ2-3; 7 nucleotides agree with TRBD2. This CDR3 comprises 14 residues. Losses at the gene ends were 4 bases for V and 4 bases for J; bases not matched to a gene: 5. The germline gives CDR1 LNHDA, CDR2 SQIVND (reference sequence). DNA for the CDR3: TGTGCCAGTAGTAGCGGGAGTGGTCCAGATACGCAGTATTTT. It codes for CASSSGSGPDTQYF. The variable domain in full, with the rest retrieved from reference TRBV19 and TRBJ2-3, is DGGITQSPKYLFRKEGQNVTLSCEQNLNHDAMYWYRQDPGQGLRLIYYSQIVNDFQKGDIAEGYSVSREKKESFPLTVTSAQKNPTAFYLCASSSGSGPDTQYFGPGTRLTVL.

This clone came up a few times. Written as DNA, the CDR3 is TGTGCCAGCTCACCATCCGTGGAGACCCAGTACTTC. This sequence encodes CASSPSVETQYF. This sequence joins TRBV18 and TRBJ2-5; D is unclear. The CDR3 covers 12 residues. Germline CDR1 and CDR2: KGHSH and LQKENI. Deletions cut 2 bases from V and 5 bases from J, with 6 bases between.

The rearrangement links TRBV7-2 to TRBJ2-5, with 7 bases aligning to TRBD1. With V trimmed by 0 bases and J by 4 bases, 2 bases remained unmatched. CDR1 and CDR2 from the germline V gene are SGHTA and FQGNSA. The CDR3 contains 14 residues. This CDR3 is CASSLARGTETQYF. The CDR3 DNA is TGTGCCAGCAGCTTAGCCAGGGGGACAGAGACCCAGTACTTC.

The V call is TRBV7-8, the J call TRBJ2-7; 8 positions match TRBD1. The CDR3 is 14 residues long. With V trimmed by 3 bases and J by 5 bases, 6 bases remained unmatched. Germline CDR1 and CDR2: SGHVS and FQNEAQ. The CDR3 sequence: CASSFRDRRNEQYF. The CDR3 DNA sequence: TGTGCCAGCAGCTTCCGGGACAGGAGGAACGAGCAGTACTTC. Filled out from reference TRBV7-8 and TRBJ2-7, the complete variable domain reads GAGVSQSPRYKVAKRGQDVALRCDPISGHVSLFWYQQALGQGPEFLTYFQNEAQLDKSGLPSDRFFAERPEGSVSTLKIQRTQQEDSAVYLCASSFRDRRNEQYFGPGTRLTVT.

The chain links TRBV5-1 to TRBJ1-1; TRBD1 matches at 9 bases. Germline loops: CDR1 SGHRS, CDR2 YFSETQ. The CDR3 is made up of 16 amino acids. V was pared by 3 bases and J by 4 bases, with 10 bases of the junction left unmatched. DNA for the CDR3: TGCGCCAGCAGCTGGGGACAGGGCCTACGCGGCACTGAAGCTTTCTTT. Encoded protein: CASSWGQGLRGTEAFF.

This chain joins TRBV5-1 and TRBJ1-5, with TRBD1 identical over 8 bases. The CDR3 sequence is 15 residues long. Germline V gives CDR1 SGHRS, CDR2 YFSETQ. V trimming: 2 bases; J trimming: 7 bases; junction bases outside the gene matches: 8. The CDR3 region has the DNA TGCGCCAGCAGCTTACAGGACAGGGACGTCCAGCCCCAGCATTTT. This sequence encodes CASSLQDRDVQPQHF.

This clone has a single count. The genes are TRBV6-1 and TRBJ2-7, with TRBD1 matching over 10 bases. The CDR3 is 16 residues long. CDR1 MNHNS and CDR2 SASEGT come from the germline V gene. The V and J ends lost 3 bases and 2 bases, in that order; junction bases with no gene match: 7. The CDR3 spells CASSEGGGQGTYEQYF. DNA for the CDR3: TGTGCCAGCAGTGAGGGTGGGGGACAGGGGACCTACGAGCAGTACTTC.

The chain uses TRBV6-4 and TRBJ2-3, with TRBD2 matching 7 bases. From germline, CDR1 is MRHNA and CDR2 SNTAGT. This CDR3 is 16 amino acids long. The junction had 9 bases not matched to a gene; V was cut back by 0 bases and J by 6 bases. The CDR3 loop is CASSDSSSGGSDTQYF. CDR3 bases: TGTGCCAGCAGTGACTCTTCCTCGGGGGGATCCGATACGCAGTATTTT.

This clone is classed as large. The chain employs TRBV2 and TRBJ2-1; possibly TRBD1 or TRBD2 for D (5 bases each). Trimming removed 1 base from V and 5 bases from J, with 15 bases in between. Germline CDR1 SNHLY, CDR2 FYNNEI. The CDR3 has 16 residues. Written as DNA, the CDR3 is TGTGCCAGCAGTGAAGGGGGGAATCTATTAAACAATGAGCAGTTCTTC. Protein sequence: CASSEGGNLLNNEQFF.

The V call is TRBV7-9, the J call TRBJ2-7; no clear D. The V end was cut by 5 bases, the J end by 3 bases, with 11 bases between. Germline values: CDR1 SEHNR, CDR2 FQNEAQ (reference sequence). The CDR3 extends over 13 amino acids. The CDR3 spells CASSHPLLYEQYF. The CDR3 coding sequence is TGTGCCAGCAGCCACCCTCTGCTCTACGAGCAGTACTTC.